This T cell receptor beta chain was sequenced in a study of shared clonotypes between healthy human individuals. Using immunoSEQ multiplex PCR, the repertoire was profiled, and TCRdb retains in-frame clones only, with some absent. Here the sample spans 2.3 million or so clones, 85% to 95% being singletons. This TCR was sampled from a man younger than 35 in good health. Some clones in this sample may be carry-over from other donors' samples. Material for sequencing was naive CD4+ T cells from PBMCs. Noted subset: CD45RA+ positively selected.

DNA of the CDR3: TGTGCCAGCAGTGCCAGACTAAATACGCAGTATTTT. Translating it yields CASSARLNTQYF. V usage is TRBV28 and J usage is TRBJ2-3, with D possibly being TRBD2 (5 bases). Looked up from germline, CDR1 is MDHEN and CDR2 is SYDVKM. CDR3 length: 12 residues. V lost 5 bases and J lost 7, with 10 bases in between.